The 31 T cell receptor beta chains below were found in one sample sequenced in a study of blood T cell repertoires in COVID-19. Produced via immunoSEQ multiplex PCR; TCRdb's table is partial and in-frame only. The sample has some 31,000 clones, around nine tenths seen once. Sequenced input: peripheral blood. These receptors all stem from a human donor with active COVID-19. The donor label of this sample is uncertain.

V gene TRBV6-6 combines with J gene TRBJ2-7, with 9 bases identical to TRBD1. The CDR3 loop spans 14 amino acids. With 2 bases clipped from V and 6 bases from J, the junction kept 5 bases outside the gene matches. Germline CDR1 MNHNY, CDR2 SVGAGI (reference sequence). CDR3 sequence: CASSYEGQGGEQYF. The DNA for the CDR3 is TGTGCCAGCAGTTACGAGGGACAGGGCGGCGAGCAGTACTTC.

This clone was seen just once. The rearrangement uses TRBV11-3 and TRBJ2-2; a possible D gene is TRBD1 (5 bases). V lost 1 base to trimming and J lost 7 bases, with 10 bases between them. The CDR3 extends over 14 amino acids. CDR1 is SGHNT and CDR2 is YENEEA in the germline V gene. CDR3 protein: CASSLGGAGGELFF. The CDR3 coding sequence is TGTGCCAGCAGCTTAGGGGGCGCAGGCGGGGAGCTGTTTTTT.

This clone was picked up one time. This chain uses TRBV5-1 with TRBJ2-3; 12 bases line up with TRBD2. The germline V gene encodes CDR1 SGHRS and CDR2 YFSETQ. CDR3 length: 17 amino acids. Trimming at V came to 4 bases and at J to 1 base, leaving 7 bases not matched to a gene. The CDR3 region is CASSGGLAGSRTDTQYF. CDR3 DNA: TGCGCCAGCAGCGGGGGACTAGCGGGCTCACGCACAGATACGCAGTATTTT.

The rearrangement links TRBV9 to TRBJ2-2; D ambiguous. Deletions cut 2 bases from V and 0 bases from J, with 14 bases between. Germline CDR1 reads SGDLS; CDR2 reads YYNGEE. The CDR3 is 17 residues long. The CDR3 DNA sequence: TGTGCCAGCAGCGTCACGCCAGGCCACCCGAACACCGGGGAGCTGTTTTTT. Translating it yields CASSVTPGHPNTGELFF.

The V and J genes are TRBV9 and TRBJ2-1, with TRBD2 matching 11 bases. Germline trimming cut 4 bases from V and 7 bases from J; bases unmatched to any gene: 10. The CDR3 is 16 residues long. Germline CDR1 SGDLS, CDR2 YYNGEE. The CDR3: CASSPQLAGGQNEQFF. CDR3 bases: TGTGCCAGCAGCCCCCAGTTAGCGGGGGGGCAGAATGAGCAGTTCTTC.

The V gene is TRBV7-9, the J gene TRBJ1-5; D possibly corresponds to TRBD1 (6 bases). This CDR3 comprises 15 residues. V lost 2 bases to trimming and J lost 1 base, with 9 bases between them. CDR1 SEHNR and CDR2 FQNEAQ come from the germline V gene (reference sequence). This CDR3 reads CASSLQGISNQPQHF. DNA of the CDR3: TGTGCCAGCAGCTTACAGGGGATCAGCAATCAGCCCCAGCATTTT.

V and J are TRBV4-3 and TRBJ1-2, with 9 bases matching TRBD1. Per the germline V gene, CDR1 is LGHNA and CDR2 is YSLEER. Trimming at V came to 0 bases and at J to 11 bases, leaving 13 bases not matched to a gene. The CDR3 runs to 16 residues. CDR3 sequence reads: CASSQEGAGTGRNYTF. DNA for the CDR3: TGCGCCAGCAGCCAAGAGGGTGCCGGGACAGGGCGGAATTACACCTTC.

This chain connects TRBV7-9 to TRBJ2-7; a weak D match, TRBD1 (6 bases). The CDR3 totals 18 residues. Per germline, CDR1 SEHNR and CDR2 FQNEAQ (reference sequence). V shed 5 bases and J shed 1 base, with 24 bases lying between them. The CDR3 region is CASSPSGSDRRYSYEQYF. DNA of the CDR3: TGTGCCAGCAGCCCGTCGGGTTCCGACAGGCGATATTCCTACGAGCAGTACTTC.

Here the CDR3 reads CASSSTGENYNEQFF. The CDR3 DNA sequence: TGTGCCAGCAGTTCCACGGGGGAAAACTACAATGAGCAGTTCTTC. The rearrangement links TRBV27 to TRBJ2-1, with a weak D call TRBD2 (6 bases). The CDR3 contains 15 residues. V dropped 4 bases and J dropped 3 bases, with 13 bases sitting between them. CDR1 is MNHEY and CDR2 is SMNVEV in the germline V gene (reference sequence).

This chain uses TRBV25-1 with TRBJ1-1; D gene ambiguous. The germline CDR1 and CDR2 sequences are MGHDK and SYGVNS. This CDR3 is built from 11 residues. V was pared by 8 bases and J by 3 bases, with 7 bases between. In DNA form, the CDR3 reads TGTGCCAGCGTATCGTACACTGAAGCTTTCTTT. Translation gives CASVSYTEAFF.

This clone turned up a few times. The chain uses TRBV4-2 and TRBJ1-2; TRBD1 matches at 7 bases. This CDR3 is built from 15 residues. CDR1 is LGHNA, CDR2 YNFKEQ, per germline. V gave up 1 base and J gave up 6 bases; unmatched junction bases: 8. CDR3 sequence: CASSQGQGQYNGYTF. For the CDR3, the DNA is TGTGCCAGCAGCCAAGGACAGGGACAGTATAATGGCTACACCTTC.

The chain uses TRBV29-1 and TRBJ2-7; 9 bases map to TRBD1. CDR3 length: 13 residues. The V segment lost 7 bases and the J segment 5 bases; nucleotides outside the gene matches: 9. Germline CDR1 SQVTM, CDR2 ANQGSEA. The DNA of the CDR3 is TGCAGCGCCACCCGGACAGGGGCAGACGAGCAGTACTTC. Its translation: CSATRTGADEQYF.

The CDR3 loop is CASTMEGGPQETQYF. The CDR3, as DNA: TGTGCCAGCACCATGGAGGGGGGGCCTCAAGAGACCCAGTACTTC. The rearrangement links TRBV13 to TRBJ2-5; TRBD2 is a possible D gene (7 bases). The V gene's germline CDR1 is PRHDT and CDR2 FYEKMQ (reference sequence). CDR3 length equals 15 residues. V lost 7 bases and J lost 2, with 17 bases in between.

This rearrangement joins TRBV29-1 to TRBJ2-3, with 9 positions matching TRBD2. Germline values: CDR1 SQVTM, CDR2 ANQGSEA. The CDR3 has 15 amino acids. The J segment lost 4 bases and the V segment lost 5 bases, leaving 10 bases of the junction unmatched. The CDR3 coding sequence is TGCAGCGTTACCGGGGTAGCGGGGGAAGCAGATACGCAGTATTTT. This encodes CSVTGVAGEADTQYF.

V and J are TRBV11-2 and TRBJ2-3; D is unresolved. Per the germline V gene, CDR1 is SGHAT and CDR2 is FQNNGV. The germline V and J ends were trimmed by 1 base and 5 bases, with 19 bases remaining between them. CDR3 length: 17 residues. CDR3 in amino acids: CASSLVVRSGSKDTQYF. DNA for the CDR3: TGTGCCAGCAGCTTAGTAGTCCGGTCAGGTTCGAAAGATACGCAGTATTTT.

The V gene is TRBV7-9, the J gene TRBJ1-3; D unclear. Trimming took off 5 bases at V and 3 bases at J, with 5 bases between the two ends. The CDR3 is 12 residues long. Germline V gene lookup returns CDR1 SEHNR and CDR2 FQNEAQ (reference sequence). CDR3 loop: CASSAYGNTIYF. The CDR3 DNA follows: TGTGCCAGCAGCGCCTATGGAAACACCATATATTTT. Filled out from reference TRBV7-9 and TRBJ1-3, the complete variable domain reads DTGVSQNPRHKITKRGQNVTFRCDPISEHNRLYWYRQTLGQGPEFLTYFQNEAQLEKSRLLSDRFSAERPKGSFSTLEIQRTEQGDSAMYLCASSAYGNTIYFGEGSWLTVV.

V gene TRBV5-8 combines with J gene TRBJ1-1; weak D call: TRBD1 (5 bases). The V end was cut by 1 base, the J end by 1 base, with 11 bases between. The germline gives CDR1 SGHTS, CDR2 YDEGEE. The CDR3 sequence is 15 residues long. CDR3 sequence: CASSLYTGPNTEAFF. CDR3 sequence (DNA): TGTGCCAGCAGCTTGTATACAGGCCCGAACACTGAAGCTTTCTTT.

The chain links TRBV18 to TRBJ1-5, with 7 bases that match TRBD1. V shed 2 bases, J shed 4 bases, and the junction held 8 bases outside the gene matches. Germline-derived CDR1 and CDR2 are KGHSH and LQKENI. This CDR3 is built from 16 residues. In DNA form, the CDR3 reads TGTGCCAGCTCACCAGTCTCGACAGGGCGGAATCAGCCCCAGCATTTT. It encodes CASSPVSTGRNQPQHF.

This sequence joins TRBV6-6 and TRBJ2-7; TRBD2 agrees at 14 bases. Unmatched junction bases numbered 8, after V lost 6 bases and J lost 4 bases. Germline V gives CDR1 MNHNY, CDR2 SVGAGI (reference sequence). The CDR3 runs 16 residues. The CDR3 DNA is TGTGCCAGCAGGGGACTAGCGGGGGAATTCCAATACGAGCAGTACTTC. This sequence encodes CASRGLAGEFQYEQYF.

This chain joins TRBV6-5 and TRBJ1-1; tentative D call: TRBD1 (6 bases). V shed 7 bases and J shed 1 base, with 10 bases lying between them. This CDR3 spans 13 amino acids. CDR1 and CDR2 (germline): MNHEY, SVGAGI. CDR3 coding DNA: TGTGCCAGCAACAGACAGGCGAACACTGAAGCTTTCTTT. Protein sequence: CASNRQANTEAFF.

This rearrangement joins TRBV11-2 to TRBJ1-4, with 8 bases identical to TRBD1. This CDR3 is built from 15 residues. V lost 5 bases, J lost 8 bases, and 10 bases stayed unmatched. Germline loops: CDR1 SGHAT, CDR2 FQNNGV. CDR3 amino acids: CASSVNRGIEEKLFF. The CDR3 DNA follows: TGTGCCAGCAGCGTAAACAGGGGGATAGAAGAAAAACTGTTTTTT.

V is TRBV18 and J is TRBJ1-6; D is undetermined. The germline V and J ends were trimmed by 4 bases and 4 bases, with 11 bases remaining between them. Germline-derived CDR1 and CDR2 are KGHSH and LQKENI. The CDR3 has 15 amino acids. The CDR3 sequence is CASSQELPYNSPLHF. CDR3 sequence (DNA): TGTGCCAGCTCACAGGAGCTTCCTTATAATTCACCCCTCCACTTT.

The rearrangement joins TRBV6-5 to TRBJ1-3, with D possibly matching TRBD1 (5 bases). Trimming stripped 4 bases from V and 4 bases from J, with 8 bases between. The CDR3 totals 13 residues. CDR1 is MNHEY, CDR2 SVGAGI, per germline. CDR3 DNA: TGTGCCAGCAGTTCAGGGCGCGGAAACACCATATATTTT. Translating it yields CASSSGRGNTIYF.

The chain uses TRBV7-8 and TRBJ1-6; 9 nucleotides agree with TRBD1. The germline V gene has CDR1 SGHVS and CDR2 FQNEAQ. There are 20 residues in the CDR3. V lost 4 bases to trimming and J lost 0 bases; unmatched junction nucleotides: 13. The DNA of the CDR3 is TGTGCCAGCAGCTGGCTCCAGGGACAGGGAACGAGCTCCTATAATTCACCCCTCCACTTT. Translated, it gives CASSWLQGQGTSSYNSPLHF.

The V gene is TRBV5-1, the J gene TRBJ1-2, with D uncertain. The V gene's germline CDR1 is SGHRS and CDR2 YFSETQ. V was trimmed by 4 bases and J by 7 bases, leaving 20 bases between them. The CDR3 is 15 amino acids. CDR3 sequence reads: CASSPDGASAGGYTF. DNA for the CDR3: TGCGCCAGCAGCCCGGACGGCGCAAGCGCGGGTGGCTACACCTTC. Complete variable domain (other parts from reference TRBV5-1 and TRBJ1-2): KAGVTQTPRYLIKTRGQQVTLSCSPISGHRSVSWYQQTPGQGLQFLFEYFSETQRNKGNFPGRFSGRQFSNSRSEMNVSTLELGDSALYLCASSPDGASAGGYTFGSGTRLTVV.

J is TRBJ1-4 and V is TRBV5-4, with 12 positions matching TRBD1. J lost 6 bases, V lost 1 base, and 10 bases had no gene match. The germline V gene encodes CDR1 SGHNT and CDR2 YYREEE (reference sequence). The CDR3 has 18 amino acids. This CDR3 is CASSLHRDRGREDEKLFF. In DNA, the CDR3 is TGTGCCAGCAGCTTGCACCGGGACAGGGGGCGCGAGGATGAAAAACTGTTTTTT.

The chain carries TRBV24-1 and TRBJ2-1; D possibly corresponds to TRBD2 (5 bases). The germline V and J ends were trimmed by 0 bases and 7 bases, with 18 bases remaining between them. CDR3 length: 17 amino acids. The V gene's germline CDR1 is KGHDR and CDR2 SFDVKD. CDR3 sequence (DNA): TGTGCCACCAGTGATTTGAGGGCGGGTCGTACGAGGAATGAGCAGTTCTTC. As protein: CATSDLRAGRTRNEQFF.

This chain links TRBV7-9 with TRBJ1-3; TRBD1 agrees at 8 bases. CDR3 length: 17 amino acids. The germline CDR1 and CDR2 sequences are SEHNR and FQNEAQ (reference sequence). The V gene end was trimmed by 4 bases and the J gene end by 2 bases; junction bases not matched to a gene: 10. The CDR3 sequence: CASSSPGQGGPGNTIYF. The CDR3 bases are TGTGCCAGCAGCTCACCTGGACAGGGAGGACCTGGAAACACCATATATTTT. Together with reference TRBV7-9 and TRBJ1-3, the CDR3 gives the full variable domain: DTGVSQNPRHKITKRGQNVTFRCDPISEHNRLYWYRQTLGQGPEFLTYFQNEAQLEKSRLLSDRFSAERPKGSFSTLEIQRTEQGDSAMYLCASSSPGQGGPGNTIYFGEGSWLTVV.

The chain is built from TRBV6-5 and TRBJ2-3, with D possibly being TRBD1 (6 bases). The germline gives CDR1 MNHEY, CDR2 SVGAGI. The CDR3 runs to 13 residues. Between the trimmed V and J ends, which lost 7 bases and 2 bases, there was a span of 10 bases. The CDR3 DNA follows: TGTGCCAGCATGGGGGCTAACACAGATACGCAGTATTTT. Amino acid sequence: CASMGANTDTQYF.

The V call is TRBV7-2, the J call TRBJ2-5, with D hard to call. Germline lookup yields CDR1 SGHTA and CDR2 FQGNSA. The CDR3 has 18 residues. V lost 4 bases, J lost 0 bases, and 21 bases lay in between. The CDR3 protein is CASSSGLSPRPYQETQYF. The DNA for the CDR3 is TGTGCCAGCAGCTCCGGGTTGAGCCCCCGACCGTACCAAGAGACCCAGTACTTC.

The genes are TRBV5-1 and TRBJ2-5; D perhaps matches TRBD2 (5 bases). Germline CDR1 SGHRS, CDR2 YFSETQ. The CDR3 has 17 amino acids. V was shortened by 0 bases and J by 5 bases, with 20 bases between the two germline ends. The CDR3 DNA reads TGCGCCAGCAGCTTGGCTAACGCCCCACTTTCGGGGGAGACCCAGTACTTC. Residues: CASSLANAPLSGETQYF.